This T cell receptor (beta chain) was sequenced for a study of blood T cells in healthy people across ages. General observations from the study: As naive T cell percentage varied, TCR beta diversity correlated strongly with it.

Drawing of peripheral blood yielded ten milliliters from each donor. As regards this clonotype: The target antigen is unknown.

The use of a sample-barcoded 5' primer and a J-beta primer mix characterized a second PCR of roughly 7 to 11 cycles. TCRdb independently ran MiXCR on the 5' RACE reads; one entry per CDR3 protein. The sample yields around 320,000 distinct CDR3 sequences, roughly 29% seen once. The material sequenced was blood. This receptor was identified in a woman between 70 and 85 years old in good health.

The DNA for the CDR3 is TGCGTAGGACGGATGAACACTGAAGCTTTCTTT. It yields the protein CVGRMNTEAFF. V is TRBV29-1 and J is TRBJ1-1; D gene ambiguous. From germline, CDR1 is SQVTM and CDR2 ANQGSEA. This CDR3 is 11 amino acids long. Full variable domain (outside the CDR3, taken from reference TRBV29-1 and TRBJ1-1): SAVISQKPSRDICQRGTSLTIQCQVDSQVTMMFWYRQQPGQSLTLIATANQGSEATYESGFVIDKFPISRPNLTFSTLTVSNMSPEDSSIYLCVGRMNTEAFFGQGTRLTVV.